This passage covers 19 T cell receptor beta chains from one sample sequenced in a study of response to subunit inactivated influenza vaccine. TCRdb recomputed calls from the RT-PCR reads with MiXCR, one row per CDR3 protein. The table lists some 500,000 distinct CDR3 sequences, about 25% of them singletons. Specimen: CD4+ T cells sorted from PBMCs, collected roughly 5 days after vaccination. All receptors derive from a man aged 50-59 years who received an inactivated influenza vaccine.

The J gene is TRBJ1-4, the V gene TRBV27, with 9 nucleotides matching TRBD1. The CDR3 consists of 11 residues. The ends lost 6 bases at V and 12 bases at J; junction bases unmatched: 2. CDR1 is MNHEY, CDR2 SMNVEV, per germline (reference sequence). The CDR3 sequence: CASRNRGQLFF. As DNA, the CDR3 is TGTGCCAGCAGGAACAGGGGGCAACTGTTTTTT.

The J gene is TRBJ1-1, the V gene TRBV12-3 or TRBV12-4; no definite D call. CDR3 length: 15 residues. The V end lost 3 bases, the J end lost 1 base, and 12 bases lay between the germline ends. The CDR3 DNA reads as TGTGCCAGCAGTTTGTCCTCTCTCGGGAACACTGAAGCTTTCTTT. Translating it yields CASSLSSLGNTEAFF.

The CDR3 reads CAIRGLSTDTQYF. The CDR3 coding sequence is TGTGCCATCAGAGGACTTTCCACAGATACGCAGTATTTT. The V and J genes are TRBV10-3 and TRBJ2-3; D is perhaps TRBD2 (5 bases). CDR3 length: 13 amino acids. Trimming stripped 6 bases from V and 2 bases from J, with 9 bases between. Per germline, CDR1 ENHRY and CDR2 SYGVKD.

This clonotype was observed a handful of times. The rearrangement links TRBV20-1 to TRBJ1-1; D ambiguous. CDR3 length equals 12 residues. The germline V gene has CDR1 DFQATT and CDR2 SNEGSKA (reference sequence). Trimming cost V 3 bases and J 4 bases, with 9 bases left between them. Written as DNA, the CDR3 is TGCAGTGCTAGTGGAGGGAGCACTGAAGCTTTCTTT. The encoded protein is CSASGGSTEAFF.

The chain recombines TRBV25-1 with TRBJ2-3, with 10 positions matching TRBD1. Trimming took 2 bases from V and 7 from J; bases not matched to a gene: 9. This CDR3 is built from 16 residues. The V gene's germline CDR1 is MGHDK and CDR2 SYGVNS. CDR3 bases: TGTGCCAGCAGTGAAGTCTCCGGGACAGGGGAAAATACGCAGTATTTT. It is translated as CASSEVSGTGENTQYF.

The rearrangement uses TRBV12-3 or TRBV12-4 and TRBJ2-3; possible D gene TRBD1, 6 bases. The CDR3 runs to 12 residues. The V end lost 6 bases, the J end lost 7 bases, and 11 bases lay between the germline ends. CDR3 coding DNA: TGTGCCAGCAGGCAGGGGTCCCATACGCAGTATTTT. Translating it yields CASRQGSHTQYF.

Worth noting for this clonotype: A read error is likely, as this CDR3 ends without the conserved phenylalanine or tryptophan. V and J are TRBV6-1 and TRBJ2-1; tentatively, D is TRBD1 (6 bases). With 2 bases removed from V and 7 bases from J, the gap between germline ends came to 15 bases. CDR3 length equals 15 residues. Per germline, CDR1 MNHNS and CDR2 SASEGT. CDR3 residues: CASSEPGQGRNEQFL. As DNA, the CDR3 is TGTGCCAGCAGTGAACCGGGTCAGGGGCGTAATGAGCAGTTCCTC.

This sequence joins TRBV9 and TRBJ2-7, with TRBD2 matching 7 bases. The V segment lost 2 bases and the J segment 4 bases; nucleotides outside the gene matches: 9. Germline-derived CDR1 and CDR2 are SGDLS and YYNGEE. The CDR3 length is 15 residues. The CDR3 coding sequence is TGTGCCAGCAGCGTGGGCACGGGGGAGGGTTACGAGCAGTACTTC. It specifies CASSVGTGEGYEQYF.

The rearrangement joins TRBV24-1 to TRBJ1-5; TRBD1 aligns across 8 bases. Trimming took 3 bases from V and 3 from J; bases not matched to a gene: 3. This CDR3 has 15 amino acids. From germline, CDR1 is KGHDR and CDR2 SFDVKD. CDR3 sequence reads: CATSDPTGVNQPQHF. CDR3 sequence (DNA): TGTGCCACCAGTGATCCGACAGGGGTCAATCAGCCCCAGCATTTT.

CDR3 protein: CSVGAVGGNTEAFF. The CDR3 bases are TGCAGCGTTGGAGCGGTGGGAGGGAACACTGAAGCTTTCTTT. This chain uses TRBV29-1 with TRBJ1-1; D gene unclear. This CDR3 has 14 residues. V lost 4 bases and J lost 1, with 13 bases in between. Germline assignment: CDR1 SQVTM and CDR2 ANQGSEA. The full variable domain, rest sourced from reference TRBV29-1 and TRBJ1-1, is SAVISQKPSRDICQRGTSLTIQCQVDSQVTMMFWYRQQPGQSLTLIATANQGSEATYESGFVIDKFPISRPNLTFSTLTVSNMSPEDSSIYLCSVGAVGGNTEAFFGQGTRLTVV.

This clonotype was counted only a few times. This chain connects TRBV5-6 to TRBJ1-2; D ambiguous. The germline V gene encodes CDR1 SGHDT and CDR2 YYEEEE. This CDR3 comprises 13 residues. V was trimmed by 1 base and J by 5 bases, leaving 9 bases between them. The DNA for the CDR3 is TGTGCCAGCAGCTTGAGGTCGGTTTATGGCTACACCTTC. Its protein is CASSLRSVYGYTF.

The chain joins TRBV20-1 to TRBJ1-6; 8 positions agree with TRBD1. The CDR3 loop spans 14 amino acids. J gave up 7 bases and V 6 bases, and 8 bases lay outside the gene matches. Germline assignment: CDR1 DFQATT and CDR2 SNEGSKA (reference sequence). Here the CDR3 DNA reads TGCAGTGCCCCGGACAGGGTGCCAAATTCACCCCTCCACTTT. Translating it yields CSAPDRVPNSPLHF.

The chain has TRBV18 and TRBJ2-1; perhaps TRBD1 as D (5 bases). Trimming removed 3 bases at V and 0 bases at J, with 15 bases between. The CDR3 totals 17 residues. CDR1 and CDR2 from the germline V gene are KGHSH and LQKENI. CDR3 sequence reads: CASSPAGNPSSYNEQFF. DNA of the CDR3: TGTGCCAGCTCACCCGCAGGGAATCCGAGCTCCTACAATGAGCAGTTCTTC.

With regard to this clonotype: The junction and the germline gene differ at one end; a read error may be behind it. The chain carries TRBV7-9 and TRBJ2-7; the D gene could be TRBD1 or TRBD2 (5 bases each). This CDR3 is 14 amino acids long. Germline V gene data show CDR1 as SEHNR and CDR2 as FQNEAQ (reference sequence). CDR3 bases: TGTGCCAGCAGCCTGATCGGGACCTCCCACGAGCAGTACTTC. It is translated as CASSLIGTSHEQYF.

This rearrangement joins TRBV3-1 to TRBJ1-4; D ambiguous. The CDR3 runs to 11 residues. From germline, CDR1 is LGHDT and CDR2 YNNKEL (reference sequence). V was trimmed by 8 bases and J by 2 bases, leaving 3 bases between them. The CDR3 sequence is CASGTNEKLFF. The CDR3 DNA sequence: TGTGCCAGCGGTACTAATGAAAAACTGTTTTTT.

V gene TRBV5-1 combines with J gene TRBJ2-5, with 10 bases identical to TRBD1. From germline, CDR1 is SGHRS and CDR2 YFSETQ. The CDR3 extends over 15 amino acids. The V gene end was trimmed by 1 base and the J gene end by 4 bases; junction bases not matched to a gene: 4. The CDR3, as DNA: TGCGCCAGCAGCTTGTTCGGGGACAGGGGAGAGACCCAGTACTTC. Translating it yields CASSLFGDRGETQYF. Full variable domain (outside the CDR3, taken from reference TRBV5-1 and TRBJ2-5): KAGVTQTPRYLIKTRGQQVTLSCSPISGHRSVSWYQQTPGQGLQFLFEYFSETQRNKGNFPGRFSGRQFSNSRSEMNVSTLELGDSALYLCASSLFGDRGETQYFGPGTRLLVL.

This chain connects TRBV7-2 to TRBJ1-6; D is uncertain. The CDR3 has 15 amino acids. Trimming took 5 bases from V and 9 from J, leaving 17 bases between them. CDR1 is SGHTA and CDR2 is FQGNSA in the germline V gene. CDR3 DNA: TGTGCCAGCAGCGACGGACGCAGCCGCGGTTCACCCCTCCACTTT. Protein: CASSDGRSRGSPLHF.

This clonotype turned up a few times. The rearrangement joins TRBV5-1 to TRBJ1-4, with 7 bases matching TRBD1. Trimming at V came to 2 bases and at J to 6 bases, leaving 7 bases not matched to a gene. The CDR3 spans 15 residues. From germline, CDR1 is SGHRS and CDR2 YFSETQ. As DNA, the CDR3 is TGCGCCAGCAGCTTTAGCGGGACAGCTGATGAAAAACTGTTTTTT. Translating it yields CASSFSGTADEKLFF.

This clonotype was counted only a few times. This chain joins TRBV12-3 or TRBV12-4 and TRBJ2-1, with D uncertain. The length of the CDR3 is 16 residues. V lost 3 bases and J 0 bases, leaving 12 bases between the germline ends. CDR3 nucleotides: TGTGCCAGCAGTTTTGGCCACGGCGGCTCCTACAATGAGCAGTTCTTC. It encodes CASSFGHGGSYNEQFF.